One sample yielded the 32 T cell receptor beta chains listed below, sequenced in a study of cytomegalovirus exposure and HLA in healthy donors. In the PCR, 60 Vbeta and 13 Jbeta primers were used. Profiled with immunoSEQ multiplex PCR; TCRdb holds only in-frame clones, not every one. The sample carries around 120,000 clones, 70% to 90% recorded once. Sequencing was performed on PBMCs. Receptor source: a woman aged 40 to 50 in good health and CMV-seropositive.

V usage is TRBV6-5 and J usage is TRBJ1-5, with TRBD1 identical over 7 bases. Germline V CDR1 and CDR2: MNHEY, SVGAGI. This CDR3 has 16 amino acids. V lost 0 bases, J lost 6 bases, and 8 bases stayed unmatched. The CDR3 nucleotides read TGTGCCAGCAGTTACTCGTCCAGGGGGGTAGGTCAGCCCCAGCATTTT. It specifies CASSYSSRGVGQPQHF.

This sequence joins TRBV9 and TRBJ2-3; a weak D match, TRBD2 (5 bases). CDR1 and CDR2 from the germline V gene are SGDLS and YYNGEE. Trimming pared 0 bases from V and 4 bases from J, leaving 21 bases between. The CDR3 covers 18 residues. The CDR3 bases are TGTGCCAGCAGCGTAGGTCTTTCAATTACGGGAATGGCAGATACGCAGTATTTT. Translating gives CASSVGLSITGMADTQYF.

The rearrangement joins TRBV6-4 to TRBJ2-1, with D tentatively TRBD2 (5 bases). Trimming removed 4 bases at V and 2 bases at J, with 12 bases between. Per germline, CDR1 MRHNA and CDR2 SNTAGT. The CDR3 is made up of 15 amino acids. In DNA form, the CDR3 reads TGTGCCAGCAGTGTCGCCGGGATACCCTACAATGAGCAGTTCTTC. This encodes CASSVAGIPYNEQFF.

This chain links TRBV27 with TRBJ1-6; maybe TRBD1 (6 bases). This CDR3 region has 18 residues. The germline CDR1 and CDR2 sequences are MNHEY and SMNVEV (reference sequence). The V and J ends lost 5 bases and 0 bases respectively, with 17 bases between them. Here the CDR3 DNA reads TGTGCCAGCAGTCCTAGGGGGACGGGAAGCTCCTATAATTCACCCCTCCACTTT. This gives the protein CASSPRGTGSSYNSPLHF.

The rearrangement links TRBV27 to TRBJ2-1, with D possibly matching TRBD1 (5 bases). The V gene lost 1 base and the J gene lost 0 bases, with 13 bases spanning the gap. There are 17 residues in the CDR3. Germline V gene sequence: CDR1 MNHEY, CDR2 SMNVEV (reference sequence). This chain's CDR3 is CASSLWGPQSSYNEQFF. The DNA of the CDR3 is TGTGCCAGCAGTTTATGGGGCCCACAGAGCTCCTACAATGAGCAGTTCTTC.

V usage is TRBV18 and J usage is TRBJ1-2, with a tentative D call TRBD1 (5 bases). Germline V gives CDR1 KGHSH, CDR2 LQKENI. The length of the CDR3 is 16 residues. V was pared by 4 bases and J by 1 base, with 16 bases between. The CDR3 reads CASSLYGTGDNYGYTF. Here the CDR3 DNA reads TGTGCCAGCTCACTATACGGCACAGGCGATAACTATGGCTACACCTTC.

This rearrangement joins TRBV4-1 to TRBJ1-1; TRBD1 matches 9 bases. This CDR3 has 15 residues. J lost 3 bases, V lost 2 bases, and 4 bases had no gene match. CDR1 is MGHRA, CDR2 YSYEKL, per germline. DNA for the CDR3: TGCGCCAGCAGCCAACAACAGGGGGCGTACACTGAAGCTTTCTTT. This gives the protein CASSQQQGAYTEAFF.

V and J are TRBV6-1 and TRBJ1-3; D not resolved. CDR3 length: 13 amino acids. Trimming took off 5 bases at V and 0 bases at J, with 5 bases between the two ends. In germline, CDR1 is MNHNS, CDR2 SASEGT. The CDR3 spells CASSPVSGNTIYF. In nucleotides, the CDR3 is TGTGCCAGCAGTCCAGTCTCTGGAAACACCATATATTTT.

This clone has more than one count but fewer than ten. The chain carries TRBV7-3 and TRBJ2-2; D remains unclear. From germline, CDR1 is SGHTA and CDR2 FQGTGA. Trimming stripped 4 bases from V and 1 base from J, with 10 bases between. This CDR3 has 15 residues. Here the CDR3 DNA reads TGTGCCAGCAGCTCCCAAACAGAGAACACCGGGGAGCTGTTTTTT. It yields the protein CASSSQTENTGELFF.

The V and J genes are TRBV5-1 and TRBJ2-7, with D possibly TRBD2 on 6 matching bases. The CDR3 extends over 16 amino acids. V dropped 4 bases and J dropped 2 bases, with 19 bases sitting between them. Germline loops: CDR1 SGHRS, CDR2 YFSETQ. CDR3 nucleotide sequence: TGCGCCAGCAGCCTGACCTCGGGACTGCCAACCTACGAGCAGTACTTC. Translation: CASSLTSGLPTYEQYF. Supplemented by reference TRBV5-1 and TRBJ2-7, the full variable domain reads KAGVTQTPRYLIKTRGQQVTLSCSPISGHRSVSWYQQTPGQGLQFLFEYFSETQRNKGNFPGRFSGRQFSNSRSEMNVSTLELGDSALYLCASSLTSGLPTYEQYFGPGTRLTVT.

The chain combines TRBV5-6 with TRBJ2-5, with TRBD1 matching over 8 bases. The tail of the sequence fits TRBJ2-7 better, so the J call may be wrong. Germline V lookup: CDR1 SGHDT, CDR2 YYEEEE. This CDR3 spans 17 amino acids. The CDR3, as DNA: TGTGCCAGCAGCTTGGGGCAGGGGGCAGCGTGGGTCTACGAGCAGTACTTC. Protein sequence: CASSLGQGAAWVYEQYF.

This chain links TRBV9 with TRBJ2-7; no firm D call. The CDR3 covers 15 residues. In germline, CDR1 is SGDLS, CDR2 YYNGEE. Trimming shortened V by 3 bases and J by 3 bases, and 16 bases separated the two germline ends. CDR3 DNA sequence: TGTGCCAGCAGCGCCGAACAGAAGCCTGACTACGAGCAGTACTTC. Its translation: CASSAEQKPDYEQYF. Supplemented by reference TRBV9 and TRBJ2-7, the full variable domain reads DSGVTQTPKHLITATGQRVTLRCSPRSGDLSVYWYQQSLDQGLQFLIQYYNGEERAKGNILERFSAQQFPDLHSELNLSSLELGDSALYFCASSAEQKPDYEQYFGPGTRLTVT.

The chain has TRBV6-6 and TRBJ2-2; 9 nucleotides line up with TRBD2. Germline V gene sequence: CDR1 MNHNY, CDR2 SVGAGI (reference sequence). CDR3 length equals 15 residues. After removal of 6 bases from V and 7 bases from J, the junction contained 9 bases not matched to a gene. The CDR3, as DNA: TGTGCCAGCAGCCCCCGAGCGGGAGGTGTCGGGGAGCTGTTTTTT. It codes for CASSPRAGGVGELFF.

The chain joins TRBV19 to TRBJ1-2; TRBD1 is a possible D gene (5 bases). The CDR3 covers 13 residues. Trimming left V 3 bases short and J 2 bases short, with 7 bases between. Germline V gives CDR1 LNHDA, CDR2 SQIVND (reference sequence). CDR3 sequence: CASSMPGNYGYTF. Here the CDR3 DNA reads TGTGCCAGTAGTATGCCAGGGAACTATGGCTACACCTTC. Combining the CDR3 with reference TRBV19 and TRBJ1-2 gives the whole variable domain DGGITQSPKYLFRKEGQNVTLSCEQNLNHDAMYWYRQDPGQGLRLIYYSQIVNDFQKGDIAEGYSVSREKKESFPLTVTSAQKNPTAFYLCASSMPGNYGYTFGSGTRLTVV.

V usage is TRBV7-3 and J usage is TRBJ2-1; D gene unclear. Germline V lookup: CDR1 SGHTA, CDR2 FQGTGA. Trimming pared 4 bases from V and 6 bases from J, leaving 10 bases between. CDR3 length equals 13 residues. DNA of the CDR3: TGTGCCAGCAGCTCCCCCGTCCTCAATGAGCAGTTCTTC. This translates into CASSSPVLNEQFF.

The chain has TRBV29-1 and TRBJ1-5; tentative D call: TRBD1 (6 bases). The CDR3 is 13 amino acids. The V end lost 7 bases, the J end lost 3 bases, and 13 bases lay between the germline ends. The V gene's germline CDR1 is SQVTM and CDR2 ANQGSEA. This CDR3 reads CSARDNLNQPQHF. DNA of the CDR3: TGCAGCGCCCGGGACAACCTCAATCAGCCCCAGCATTTT. Using reference TRBV29-1 and TRBJ1-5 for the parts outside the CDR3, the full variable domain is SAVISQKPSRDICQRGTSLTIQCQVDSQVTMMFWYRQQPGQSLTLIATANQGSEATYESGFVIDKFPISRPNLTFSTLTVSNMSPEDSSIYLCSARDNLNQPQHFGDGTRLSIL.

This chain joins TRBV27 and TRBJ1-1; 9 nucleotides agree with TRBD1. The CDR3 has 15 amino acids. In germline, CDR1 is MNHEY, CDR2 SMNVEV (reference sequence). J lost 0 bases, V lost 7 bases, and 6 bases had no gene match. CDR3 amino acids: CASTKGQGVNTEAFF. DNA of the CDR3: TGTGCCAGCACTAAGGGACAGGGCGTGAACACTGAAGCTTTCTTT.

The chain joins TRBV7-2 to TRBJ2-1; TRBD2 matches at 8 bases. The J segment lost 4 bases and the V segment lost 0 bases, leaving 5 bases of the junction unmatched. The CDR3 runs 16 residues. CDR1 and CDR2 (germline): SGHTA, FQGNSA. CDR3 sequence (DNA): TGTGCCAGCAGCTTAGCGTTGGGACTAGATTACAATGAGCAGTTCTTC. Its translation is CASSLALGLDYNEQFF.

J is TRBJ1-1 and V is TRBV30; perhaps TRBD1 as D (6 bases). Germline lookup yields CDR1 GTSNPN and CDR2 SVGIG (reference sequence). V lost 2 bases and J lost 5, with 15 bases in between. This CDR3 has 14 residues. CDR3 DNA sequence: TGTGCCTGGAGTTGGGGGCGCCTTGGGACTGAAGCTTTCTTT. The encoded protein is CAWSWGRLGTEAFF.

V is TRBV4-3 and J is TRBJ1-1; a possible D gene is TRBD1 (6 bases). CDR1 and CDR2 from the germline V gene are LGHNA and YSLEER. This CDR3 is 14 amino acids long. Trimming removed 4 bases at V and 3 bases at J, with 12 bases between. The CDR3 coding sequence is TGCGCCAGCAGCCTACTACAGGGTTACACTGAAGCTTTCTTT. Translating it yields CASSLLQGYTEAFF.

This clone was seen more than once but under ten times. The DNA of the CDR3 is TGTGCCAGCAGCCCTAGCGCGGGGGGGCTGAAAAATGAGCAGTTCTTC. As protein: CASSPSAGGLKNEQFF. This chain links TRBV7-3 with TRBJ2-1; 9 bases map to TRBD2. This CDR3 has 16 amino acids. Trimming took 5 bases from V and 7 from J; bases not matched to a gene: 12. Germline CDR1 reads SGHTA; CDR2 reads FQGTGA.

The chain is built from TRBV28 and TRBJ1-1; D possibly corresponds to TRBD1 (6 bases). V lost 6 bases and J lost 1, with 12 bases in between. From germline, CDR1 is MDHEN and CDR2 SYDVKM. The CDR3 is 14 amino acids. CDR3 DNA sequence: TGTGCCAGCAGAGGGGGAACAGGGAACACTGAAGCTTTCTTT. Protein: CASRGGTGNTEAFF.

This clone was picked up one time. The J gene is TRBJ1-1, the V gene TRBV7-9, with D possibly TRBD1 on 6 matching bases. Germline CDR1 and CDR2: SEHNR and FQNEAQ (reference sequence). CDR3 length equals 15 residues. Trimming stripped 5 bases from V and 0 bases from J, with 13 bases between. The DNA of the CDR3 is TGTGCCAGCAGCCGGGACAACCTTATGAACACTGAAGCTTTCTTT. Amino acids: CASSRDNLMNTEAFF. Full variable domain (outside the CDR3, taken from reference TRBV7-9 and TRBJ1-1): DTGVSQNPRHKITKRGQNVTFRCDPISEHNRLYWYRQTLGQGPEFLTYFQNEAQLEKSRLLSDRFSAERPKGSFSTLEIQRTEQGDSAMYLCASSRDNLMNTEAFFGQGTRLTVV.

The gene calls are TRBV28 and TRBJ2-1, with 13 positions matching TRBD2. V was pared by 3 bases and J by 7 bases, with 9 bases of the junction left unmatched. Per the germline V gene, CDR1 is MDHEN and CDR2 is SYDVKM. The CDR3 is 17 residues long. CDR3 in DNA: TGTGCCAGCAGTTTTTACGGACTAGCGGGAGAGGGAAATGAGCAGTTCTTC. This gives the protein CASSFYGLAGEGNEQFF.

The chain is built from TRBV7-3 and TRBJ2-7, with 7 bases identical to TRBD2. The CDR3 runs 15 residues. J gave up 0 bases and V 0 bases, and 2 bases lay outside the gene matches. Germline CDR1 is SGHTA and CDR2 is FQGTGA. The chain's CDR3 is CASSLTGEGSYEQYF. CDR3 coding DNA: TGTGCCAGCAGCTTAACGGGGGAGGGCTCCTACGAGCAGTACTTC.

This clone was seen a handful of times. The V and J genes are TRBV10-1 and TRBJ1-1, with 7 bases aligning to TRBD1. Trimming took 7 bases from V and 6 from J; bases not matched to a gene: 11. Germline-derived CDR1 and CDR2 are WNHNN and SYGVQD (reference sequence). The CDR3 runs 14 residues. The CDR3 protein is CASTPTGPPSEAFF. The CDR3 coding sequence is TGCGCCAGCACCCCGACAGGGCCTCCATCTGAAGCTTTCTTT.

The J gene is TRBJ2-1, the V gene TRBV19; maybe TRBD1 (5 bases). V dropped 2 bases and J dropped 9 bases, with 5 bases sitting between them. The V gene's germline CDR1 is LNHDA and CDR2 SQIVND (reference sequence). This CDR3 has 11 amino acids. The CDR3: CASSIRGEQFF. The CDR3 DNA reads as TGTGCCAGTAGTATAAGGGGTGAGCAGTTCTTC.

The chain combines TRBV27 with TRBJ2-7; 8 bases match TRBD1. In germline, CDR1 is MNHEY, CDR2 SMNVEV (reference sequence). With 3 bases clipped from V and 4 bases from J, the junction kept 8 bases outside the gene matches. The CDR3 runs to 15 residues. CDR3 sequence reads: CASSFFAGGDYEQYF. For the CDR3, the DNA is TGTGCCAGCAGTTTCTTCGCAGGGGGCGATTACGAGCAGTACTTC.

This clone appeared a single time. The V and J genes are TRBV7-6 and TRBJ2-2; D not certain. The CDR3 runs 14 residues. The V gene's germline CDR1 is SGHVS and CDR2 FNYEAQ. The ends were cut back, 1 base at V and 0 bases at J, with 3 bases in the middle. The CDR3 DNA follows: TGTGCCAGCAGCTTAGTCACGAACACCGGGGAGCTGTTTTTT. This translates into CASSLVTNTGELFF.

This chain uses TRBV19 with TRBJ1-4; 8 nucleotides agree with TRBD1. The CDR3 sequence is 13 residues long. J lost 7 bases, V lost 6 bases, and 4 bases had no gene match. Germline values: CDR1 LNHDA, CDR2 SQIVND (reference sequence). CDR3: CASRIGQGEKLFF. CDR3 DNA: TGTGCCAGTAGGATCGGACAGGGTGAAAAACTGTTTTTT.

The V and J genes are TRBV30 and TRBJ2-7, with TRBD2 matching 7 bases. The V segment lost 2 bases and the J segment 0 bases; nucleotides outside the gene matches: 13. Germline CDR1 is GTSNPN and CDR2 is SVGIG (reference sequence). The CDR3 sequence is 17 residues long. CDR3 in amino acids: CAWSSTLSGNSSYEQYF. In nucleotides, the CDR3 is TGTGCCTGGAGTTCCACATTAAGCGGGAACAGCTCCTACGAGCAGTACTTC.

This sequence joins TRBV2 and TRBJ1-5; D perhaps matches TRBD1 (6 bases). CDR1 and CDR2 from the germline V gene are SNHLY and FYNNEI. V lost 5 bases and J lost 1, with 12 bases in between. This CDR3 spans 15 amino acids. The CDR3 reads CASSTGWQSNQPQHF. Here the CDR3 DNA reads TGTGCCAGCAGTACAGGGTGGCAAAGCAATCAGCCCCAGCATTTT.